Listed below are T cell receptor beta chains from one sample, sequenced in a study of blood T cells in healthy people across ages. TCRdb processed the 5' RACE reads anew with MiXCR; each CDR3 protein has one entry. In the table there are about 1 million distinct CDR3 sequences, 35% to 50% of which are singletons. Sequenced: blood. These receptors originate from a woman aged 60-75 years in good health. Both conserved end residues are part of each CDR3. The order of the fields is clone size, J gene, D gene, V gene, CDR3 length, CDR3 protein, CDR3 DNA. D genes are given only for firm matches. For some rows the clone size is stated as once, few or many, or as a class when expanded; others skip it.

>.|TRBJ2-5|.|TRBV6-2/TRBV6-3|13
CASSYVAVKTQYF
TGTGCCAGCAGTTACGTGGCCGTGAAGACCCAGTACTTC
>few|TRBJ2-5|TRBD2|TRBV12-3/TRBV12-4|16
CASSFRTSGGQETQYF
TGTGCCAGCAGTTTTAGGACTAGCGGGGGCCAAGAGACCCAGTACTTC
>.|TRBJ2-1|.|TRBV15|15
CATSRDPADSYEQFF
TGTGCCACCAGCAGAGATCCCGCAGACTCCTACGAGCAGTTCTTC
>once|TRBJ2-5|TRBD2|TRBV7-9|15
CASSLVSGSAEEQYF
TGTGCCAGCAGCTTAGTTAGCGGGAGTGCGGAAGAGCAGTACTTC
>.|TRBJ1-2|.|TRBV24-1|13
CATSDSRKGGYTF
TGTGCCACCAGTGATTCGCGGAAAGGGGGGTACACCTTC
>.|TRBJ1-6|.|TRBV3-1|15
CASSQVPGSNSPLHF
TGTGCCAGCAGCCAAGTGCCGGGATCTAATTCACCCCTCCACTTT
>.|TRBJ2-2|TRBD2|TRBV3-1|19
CASSQPRAGGTRNTGELFF
TGTGCCAGCAGCCAACCGAGGGCGGGAGGGACAAGGAACACCGGGGAGCTGTTTTTT
>few|TRBJ2-5|.|TRBV7-9|10
CASEEETQYF
TGTGCCAGCGAGGAAGAGACCCAGTACTTC
>.|TRBJ1-2|.|TRBV30|13
CAWSPTGRYGYTF
TGTGCCTGGAGTCCCACCGGTCGCTATGGCTACACCTTC
>few|TRBJ2-5|.|TRBV9|15
CASSVAGRPQETQYF
TGTGCCAGCAGCGTAGCTGGGCGTCCCCAAGAGACCCAGTACTTC